This entry concerns a single T cell receptor beta chain. Its antigen is not identified. This sample is drawn from a study of OX40 agonist ivuxolimab in advanced cancers. The wider study: Patients were treated with intravenous ivuxolimab, dosed at 0.01 to 10 mg/kg and infused every 2 weeks.

The CDR3 loop spans 14 amino acids. Germline V CDR1 and CDR2: LNHDA, SQIVND (reference sequence). The V end was cut by 6 bases, the J end by 10 bases, with 20 bases between. Whole-study results and caveats: Clones of CD4+ and CD8+ blood T cells grew by week 6 at doses of 0.1 to 3.0 mg/kg. In a subset of nonresponders, normalized T-cell clonal expansion was also low.

Profiling relied on immunoSEQ multiplex PCR, and the TCRdb table lists in-frame clones only, not all of them. The table has 79,000 or so clones, almost 85% seen once. The source material was CD4+ or CD8+ T cells sorted from blood, sampled in a trial of the OX40 agonist ivuxolimab. V usage is TRBV19 and J usage is TRBJ2-3; D is tentatively TRBD1 or TRBD2 (5 bases each). The clonotype comes from an adult with an advanced solid tumor such as melanoma, head and neck, liver or kidney cancer. The CDR3 here is CASRVGETSLSQYF. The CDR3 DNA sequence: TGTGCCAGTAGGGTGGGGGAAACCTCACTTTCGCAGTATTTT.